Listed below are T cell receptor beta chains from one sample, sequenced in a study of blood T cells in healthy people across ages. TCRdb recomputed calls from the 5' RACE reads with MiXCR, one row per CDR3 protein. The data hold 550,000 to 750,000 distinct CDR3 sequences, with roughly 21% observed a single time. The sequenced sample consisted of blood. The receptor source for this set is a man in his 70s in good health. Each CDR3 is given with its conserved first and last residue. D genes are given only for firm matches. Clone size is stated in some rows and not others, as once, few, many or a class when expanded.

d_call,cdr3_length,j_call,clone_size,v_call,cdr3_aa,cdr3_nt
TRBD2,14,TRBJ2-3,few,TRBV20-1,CSATGTSGSDTQYF,TGCAGTGCAACCGGGACTAGCGGGAGTGATACGCAGTATTTT
.,13,TRBJ2-1,.,TRBV15,CATSRRPNNEQFF,TGTGCCACCAGCAGAAGGCCGAACAATGAGCAGTTCTTC
TRBD2,13,TRBJ2-3,.,TRBV28,CAIGGARTDTQYF,TGTGCTATCGGGGGGGCCCGCACAGATACGCAGTATTTT
TRBD2,15,TRBJ2-7,few,TRBV11-2,CASSLDSSGRSEQYF,TGTGCCAGCAGCTTAGATTCTAGCGGGAGATCCGAGCAGTACTTC
TRBD2,16,TRBJ2-3,.,TRBV5-1,CASSMGTSSGPDTQYF,TGCGCCAGCAGCATGGGGACTAGCAGCGGCCCAGATACGCAGTATTTT
.,12,TRBJ2-5,.,TRBV6-2/TRBV6-3,CASGDKQETQYF,TGTGCCAGTGGGGACAAGCAAGAGACCCAGTACTTC
.,14,TRBJ1-5,.,TRBV15,CATSRADRDQPQHF,TGTGCCACCAGCAGAGCGGACCGGGATCAGCCCCAGCATTTC
TRBD2,14,TRBJ2-7,.,TRBV20-1,CSARASGYSYEQYF,TGCAGTGCTAGGGCTAGCGGGTATTCCTACGAGCAGTACTTC
.,11,TRBJ2-7,.,TRBV2,CASSVRAEQYF,TGTGCCAGCAGCGTCCGAGCGGAGCAGTACTTC
.,13,TRBJ2-7,many,TRBV18,CASSPGHVYEQYF,TGTGCCAGCTCACCGGGACATGTTTACGAGCAGTACTTC
.,12,TRBJ2-1,.,TRBV7-9,CATSLVGNEQFF,TGTGCCACCAGCTTAGTAGGTAATGAGCAGTTCTTC
.,19,TRBJ2-3,.,TRBV2,CASSELGRSPIRSTDTQYF,TGTGCCAGCAGTGAACTCGGTAGGAGTCCAATTCGGAGCACAGATACGCAGTATTTT
.,16,TRBJ1-5,.,TRBV28,CASIVGAGRRNQPQHF,TGTGCCAGCATCGTGGGGGCAGGACGTCGCAATCAGCCCCAGCATTTT
TRBD2,15,TRBJ2-5,few,TRBV2,CASSDTGGPQETQYF,TGTGCCAGCAGTGATACGGGAGGGCCTCAAGAGACCCAGTACTTC
.,12,TRBJ2-7,.,TRBV20-1,CSARVKGYEQYF,TGCAGTGCTAGAGTGAAAGGCTACGAGCAGTACTTC
.,14,TRBJ2-2,.,TRBV3-1,CASSPIASSGELFF,TGTGCCAGCAGTCCTATAGCGTCATCCGGGGAGCTGTTTTTT
TRBD2,15,TRBJ2-7,.,TRBV10-3,CAISENRDRGGEQYF,TGTGCCATCAGTGAAAACAGGGATCGCGGGGGGGAGCAGTACTTC
.,13,TRBJ2-1,.,TRBV5-1,CASRGRTYNEQFF,TGCGCCAGCCGAGGGAGAACTTACAATGAGCAGTTCTTC
.,13,TRBJ2-1,.,TRBV9,CASSDKGVNEQFF,TGTGCCAGCAGCGATAAAGGGGTCAATGAGCAGTTCTTC
TRBD1,18,TRBJ2-2,.,TRBV2,CASRGDGRNFQDRVEPFF,TGTGCCAGCAGGGGGGATGGACGGAACTTCCAGGACAGGGTGGAGCCGTTTTTT
TRBD1,15,TRBJ2-7,many,TRBV29-1,CSVEADRESSYEQYF,TGCAGCGTTGAGGCGGACAGGGAGAGCTCCTACGAGCAGTACTTC
.,15,TRBJ2-5,many,TRBV7-8,CASSSETSPQETQYF,TGTGCCAGCAGCTCAGAGACTAGTCCCCAAGAGACCCAGTACTTC
.,16,TRBJ1-2,.,TRBV4-2,CASSQEGTAANYGYTF,TGTGCCAGCAGCCAAGAAGGGACGGCTGCTAACTATGGCTACACCTTC
TRBD1,17,TRBJ2-4,.,TRBV28,CASSLSDRGHRRGIQYF,TGTGCCAGCAGTTTATCTGACAGGGGCCATCGGCGGGGCATTCAGTACTTC
.,14,TRBJ2-7,.,TRBV18,CASSFGQWAGEQYF,TGTGCCAGCTCATTCGGACAGTGGGCAGGCGAGCAGTACTTC
TRBD2,15,TRBJ2-5,.,TRBV20-1,CSAGTSGTYQETQYF,TGCAGTGCGGGGACTAGCGGGACGTACCAAGAGACCCAGTACTTC
.,17,TRBJ1-5,few,TRBV7-6,CASSLEGGPGLNQPQHF,TGTGCCAGCAGCTTAGAGGGGGGACCGGGACTGAATCAGCCCCAGCATTTT
.,16,TRBJ1-4,.,TRBV5-1,CASSPGGTATNEKLFF,TGCGCCAGCAGCCCTGGGGGGACCGCAACTAATGAAAAACTGTTTTTT
.,13,TRBJ2-3,.,TRBV7-2,CASSPMAIGTQYF,TGTGCCAGCAGCCCAATGGCTATCGGTACGCAGTATTTT
.,14,TRBJ2-1,.,TRBV7-2,CASSYQSDSNEQFF,TGTGCCAGCAGCTACCAATCGGACAGCAATGAGCAGTTCTTC
.,13,TRBJ2-2,few,TRBV11-2,CASTNVGTGELFF,TGTGCCAGCACCAATGTGGGGACCGGGGAGCTGTTTTTT
TRBD1,16,TRBJ1-2,.,TRBV5-1,CASSNGTGGLIYGYAF,TGCGCCAGCAGCAACGGGACAGGGGGCCTAATCTATGGCTACGCCTTC
TRBD2,15,TRBJ2-1,.,TRBV28,CASSSRSGRLNEQFF,TGTGCCAGCAGTTCCCGCAGCGGGAGGCTCAATGAGCAGTTCTTC
.,14,TRBJ1-6,.,TRBV20-1,CSARVAGYNSPLHF,TGCAGTGCTAGAGTGGCAGGCTATAATTCACCCCTCCACTTT
.,16,TRBJ1-2,few,TRBV21-1,CASRGQGVDVWYGYTF,TGTGCCAGCAGGGGGCAGGGGGTCGATGTGTGGTATGGCTACACCTTC
.,14,TRBJ2-7,.,TRBV20-1,CSARWGDSYYEQYF,TGCAGTGCCCGATGGGGTGATAGTTACTACGAGCAGTACTTC
TRBD2,16,TRBJ2-3,.,TRBV15,CATSRELAGSTDTQYF,TGTGCCACCAGCAGAGAACTAGCGGGATCTACAGATACGCAGTATTTT
.,15,TRBJ2-2,.,TRBV5-6,CASSLTGSAPGELFF,TGTGCCAGCAGCTTGACCGGGTCCGCCCCCGGGGAGCTGTTTTTT
.,17,TRBJ1-4,few,TRBV6-4,CASRDRIARGENEKLFF,TGTGCCAGCAGGGACAGAATCGCCAGGGGAGAGAATGAAAAACTGTTTTTT
.,15,TRBJ1-3,.,TRBV27,CASSRIGGTGNTIYF,TGTGCCAGCAGTCGAATAGGGGGAACGGGAAACACCATATATTTT
TRBD1,14,TRBJ1-2,.,TRBV5-1,CASSGGGQLYGYTF,TGCGCCAGCAGCGGGGGGGGACAGCTCTATGGCTACACCTTC
.,13,TRBJ2-2,many,TRBV7-9,CASSRSPGGELFF,TGTGCCAGCAGCCGATCCCCTGGAGGGGAGCTGTTTTTT
.,12,TRBJ2-5,.,TRBV7-9,CASSTRSETQYF,TGTGCCAGCTCGACTAGATCAGAGACCCAGTACTTC
.,13,TRBJ1-2,.,TRBV20-1,CSAPDWISGGYTF,TGCAGTGCTCCGGACTGGATTTCAGGCGGCTACACCTTC
.,13,TRBJ2-1,.,TRBV20-1,CSASWGNHNEQFF,TGCAGTGCTAGCTGGGGGAACCACAATGAGCAGTTCTTC
.,13,TRBJ2-7,few,TRBV29-1,CSVEQGQRYEQYF,TGCAGCGTTGAGCAAGGACAGCGCTACGAGCAGTACTTC
.,15,TRBJ1-1,many,TRBV6-2/TRBV6-3,CASSYGDFENTEAFF,TGTGCCAGCAGTTACGGGGATTTTGAGAACACTGAAGCTTTCTTT
.,15,TRBJ2-5,once,TRBV5-1,CASSLGGSKRETQYF,TGCGCCAGCAGCTTGGGGGGGTCTAAGAGGGAGACCCAGTACTTC
.,13,TRBJ2-5,.,TRBV12-3/TRBV12-4,CASRLSLVETQYF,TGTGCCAGCAGGCTGAGTTTGGTAGAGACCCAGTACTTC
.,13,TRBJ1-4,.,TRBV29-1,CSVEFRGSEKLFF,TGCAGCGTTGAGTTCAGGGGAAGTGAAAAACTGTTTTTT